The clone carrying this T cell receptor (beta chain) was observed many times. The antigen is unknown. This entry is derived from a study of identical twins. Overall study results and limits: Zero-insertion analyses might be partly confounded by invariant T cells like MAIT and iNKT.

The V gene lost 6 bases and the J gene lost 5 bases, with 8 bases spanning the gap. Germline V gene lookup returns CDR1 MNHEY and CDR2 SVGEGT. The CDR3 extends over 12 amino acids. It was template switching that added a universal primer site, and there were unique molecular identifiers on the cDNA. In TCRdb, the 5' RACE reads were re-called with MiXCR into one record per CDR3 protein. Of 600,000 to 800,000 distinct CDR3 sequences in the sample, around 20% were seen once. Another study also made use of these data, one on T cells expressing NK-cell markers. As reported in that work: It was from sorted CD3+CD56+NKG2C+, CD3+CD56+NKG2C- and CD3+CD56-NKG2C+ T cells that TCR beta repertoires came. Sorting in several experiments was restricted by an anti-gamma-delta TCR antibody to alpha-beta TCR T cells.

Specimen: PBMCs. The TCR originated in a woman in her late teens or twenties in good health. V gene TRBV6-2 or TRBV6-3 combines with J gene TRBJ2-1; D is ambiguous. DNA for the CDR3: TGTGCCAGCAGCCTTGCTCACAATGAGCAGTTCTTC. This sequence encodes CASSLAHNEQFF.